This TCR beta chain comes out of a study of T-cell reconstitution after alpha-beta-depleted transplantation in children. V dropped 0 bases and J dropped 6 bases, with 14 bases sitting between them. This CDR3 contains 14 residues. CDR1 is DFQATT, CDR2 SNEGSKA, per germline (reference sequence). This clonotype has a count of ten or more. Its matching antigen is unknown. General observations from the study: Reported findings indicate that, about two months after transplant, alpha-beta T cells came from several hundred expanded clones, which were derived from non-depleted graft cells. Surviving recipient T cells and intrathymic progenitors accounted for some patients' high TCRbeta diversity at day 60. Counts and diversity of T cells one year after transplant came mostly from newly produced T cells.

During its preparation, the TCRbeta library received unique molecular identifiers. TCRdb redid the calling of the PCR reads with MiXCR, one entry per CDR3 protein. The table includes hundreds of thousands of distinct CDR3 sequences, around 8% detected once. The chain has TRBV20-1 and TRBJ1-1; perhaps TRBD1 as D (6 bases). This material consisted of PBMCs, mostly from graft donor cells, taken 180 days after TCRalphabeta/CD19-depleted stem cell transplant. The TCR originated in a male patient younger than 18 who had a stem cell transplant for acute lymphoblastic leukemia, so the T cells may come from the graft donor. The CDR3 DNA reads TGCAGTGCTAGAGATTTCACAGGGCTCCCTGAAGCTTTCTTT. Its translation: CSARDFTGLPEAFF.